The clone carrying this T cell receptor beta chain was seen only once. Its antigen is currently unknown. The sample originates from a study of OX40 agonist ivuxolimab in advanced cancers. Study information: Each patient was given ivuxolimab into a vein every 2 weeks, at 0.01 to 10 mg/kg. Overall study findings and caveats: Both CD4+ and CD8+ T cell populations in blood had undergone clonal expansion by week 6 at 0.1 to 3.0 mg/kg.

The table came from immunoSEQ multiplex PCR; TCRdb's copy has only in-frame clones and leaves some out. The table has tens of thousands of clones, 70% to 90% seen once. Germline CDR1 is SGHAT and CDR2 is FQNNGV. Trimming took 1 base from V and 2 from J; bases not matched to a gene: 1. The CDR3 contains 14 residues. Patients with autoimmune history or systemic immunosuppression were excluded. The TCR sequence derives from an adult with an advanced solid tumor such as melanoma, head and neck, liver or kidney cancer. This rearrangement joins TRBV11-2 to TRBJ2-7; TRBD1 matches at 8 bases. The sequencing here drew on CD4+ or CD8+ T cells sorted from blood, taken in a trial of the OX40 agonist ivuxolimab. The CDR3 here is CASSLGTGTYEQYF. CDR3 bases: TGTGCCAGCAGCTTAGGGACAGGGACCTACGAGCAGTACTTC.